This T cell receptor (beta chain) emerged from a study of molecular identifiers for immune sequencing clone quantification. Study-level background: Replicate RNA from roughly 18,000 or 92,000 naive CD8 T cells formed five aliquots; four were sequenced.

The CDR3 contains 14 residues. With V trimmed by 6 bases and J by 2 bases, 5 bases remained unmatched. This clonotype was seen many times. TCRdb used MiXCR to reprocess the PCR reads, holding one entry per CDR3 protein. The data hold about half a million distinct CDR3 sequences, with over 20% observed a single time. The source material was naive CD8+ T cells from blood, with Jurkat cell RNA spiked in. Subset reported: FACS-sorted CD8+CD4-CCR7+CD45RA+ naive T cells. This chain links TRBV12-3 or TRBV12-4 with TRBJ2-5; 8 bases agree with TRBD2. This receptor was obtained from a human donor in good health. Some libraries in this study had Jurkat cell RNA spiked in. The CDR3, as DNA: TGTGCCAGCAGCAGAGCGGGAGAGCAAGAGACCCAGTACTTC. Translating it yields CASSRAGEQETQYF.